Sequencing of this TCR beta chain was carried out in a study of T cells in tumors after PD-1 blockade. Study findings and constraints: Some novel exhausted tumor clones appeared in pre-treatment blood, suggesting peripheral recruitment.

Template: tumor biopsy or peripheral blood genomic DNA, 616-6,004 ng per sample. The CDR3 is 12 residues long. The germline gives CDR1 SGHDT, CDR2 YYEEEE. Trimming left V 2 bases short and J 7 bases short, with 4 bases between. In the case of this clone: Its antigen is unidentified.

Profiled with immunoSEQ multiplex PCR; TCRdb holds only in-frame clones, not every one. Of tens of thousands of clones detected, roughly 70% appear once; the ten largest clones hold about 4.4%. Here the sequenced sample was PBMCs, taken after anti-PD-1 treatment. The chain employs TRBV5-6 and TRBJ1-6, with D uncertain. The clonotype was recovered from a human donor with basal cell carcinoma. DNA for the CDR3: TGTGCCAGCAGCTTAATGAATTCACCCCTCCACTTT. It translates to CASSLMNSPLHF. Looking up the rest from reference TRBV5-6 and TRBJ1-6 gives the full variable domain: DAGVTQSPTHLIKTRGQQVTLRCSPKSGHDTVSWYQQALGQGPQFIFQYYEEEERQRGNFPDRFSGHQFPNYSSELNVNALLLGDSALYLCASSLMNSPLHFGNGTRLTVT.